This T cell receptor beta chain derives from a study of read filtering for tumor transcriptome and immune sequencing. On the study more broadly: Patients were approximately 18 male and some 15 female, mean age around 70 years, range about 40 to 85.

Broader study findings: Without single-read clonotypes, shared clonotype proportions correlated more between IR-seq and RNA-seq.

Trimming removed 7 bases from V and 6 bases from J; junction bases left unmatched: 6. The CDR3 sequence is 14 residues long. Per germline, CDR1 MNHEY and CDR2 SVGAGI. This library used approximately 390 ng RNA and molecular barcoded adaptors spanning alpha/delta and beta/gamma chains. In TCRdb, the reads were re-called with MiXCR into one record per CDR3 protein. Here the sample spans 30,000 to 50,000 distinct CDR3 sequences, about 10% being singletons. For this clonotype: Antigen: not known.

This sequence originates from a donor at least 40 years old with multiple myeloma. Sequencing was carried out using a population of CD138-negative cells sorted from bone marrow. The chain carries TRBV6-5 and TRBJ2-2; TRBD1 matches 9 bases. CDR3 nucleotides: TGTGCCAGCAAGGGACAGGGTTGGGCCGGGGAGCTGTTTTTT. Translation gives CASKGQGWAGELFF.